The entry below describes one T cell receptor (beta chain). Its target is unknown. The CDR3 totals 15 residues. Germline loops: CDR1 SGHNT, CDR2 YYREEE (reference sequence). TCRdb processed the 5' RACE reads again and assigns one entry to each CDR3 protein, with no DNA. This sample's clone table lists approximately 460,000 distinct CDR3 sequences. This record belongs to a study of T cells expressing NK-cell markers. Study-level background: Of eight sequenced donors, seven were HCMV-seropositive and one HCMV-seronegative. Study results and caveats: Dominant NKG2C+ clonotypes were found to form roughly 1.0-7.0% of CD8+ T cells in roughly 6 donors. It is unclear if expanded NKG2C-expressing clones target HCMV antigens. A few donors likewise had their CD3+CD56-NKG2C+ fraction led by these clonotypes.

V and J are TRBV5-4 and TRBJ2-3; without DNA, the TCRdb call of TRBD1 cannot be checked. The sequencing input was blood T cells: a sorted CD56 or NKG2C T cell subset, CD4+ or CD8+ T cells, or bulk PBMC T cells (not recorded which). The clonotype originates from a woman aged 18 to 75 in good health. The CDR3 sequence is CASSLWGTNTDTQYF.